This TCR beta chain comes out of a study of blood T cells in healthy people across ages. Findings and caveats of the study: Diversity of TCR beta correlated strongly with naive T cell percentage. It was held that diversity estimates obtained from one million T cells represented underestimates. Lack of knowledge of donor CMV status possibly confounded expanded clonotype changes. Diversity was higher, and naive CD4+ cells more numerous, in long-lived donors than in aged donors.

This CDR3 contains 11 residues. Trimming took off 9 bases at V and 7 bases at J, with 11 bases between the two ends. Primed by a sample-barcoded 5' primer and a J-beta primer mix, a second PCR proceeded for 7 to 11 cycles. TCRdb redid the calling of the 5' RACE reads with MiXCR, one entry per CDR3 protein. The table includes roughly 790,000 distinct CDR3 sequences, 35% to 45% detected once. About this clonotype: The antigen is undetermined.

This chain connects TRBV12-3 or TRBV12-4 to TRBJ2-3; D uncertain. The clonotype was recovered from a woman aged 55-70 years in good health. Material for sequencing was blood. This chain's CDR3 is CASSWGYTQYF. CDR3 DNA: TGTGCCAGTAGCTGGGGTTATACGCAGTATTTT.